This passage covers 15 T cell receptor beta chains from one sample sequenced in a study of T cell responses to AZD1222 COVID-19 vaccine. Repertoires were generated with immunoSEQ multiplex PCR, while TCRdb's copy carries only in-frame clones and drops some. The sample lists over 130,000 clones, approximately 90% seen once, with about 9.4% in the top ten. The sample here was peripheral blood, taken 28 days after the second AZD1222 dose. These TCRs come from an adult who received the AZD1222 COVID-19 vaccine.

The V and J genes are TRBV5-5 and TRBJ1-2, with D tentatively TRBD1 (5 bases). V was pared by 4 bases and J by 8 bases, with 12 bases between. The CDR3 covers 12 residues. Germline values: CDR1 SGHKS, CDR2 YYEKEE (reference sequence). CDR3 bases: TGTGCCAGCAGCCCGAATTGGGACGGCTACACCTTC. This codes for CASSPNWDGYTF.

V and J are TRBV5-1 and TRBJ1-2, with D perhaps TRBD1 (6 bases). Trimming shortened V by 3 bases and J by 4 bases, and 16 bases separated the two germline ends. The CDR3 length is 15 residues. Germline CDR1 reads SGHRS; CDR2 reads YFSETQ. CDR3 sequence: CASSSTGAQIYGYTF. In nucleotides, the CDR3 is TGCGCCAGCAGCTCGACAGGCGCTCAAATCTATGGCTACACCTTC.

The count of this clone is one. This chain uses TRBV12-3 or TRBV12-4 with TRBJ1-2; D not certain. V lost 3 bases to trimming and J lost 8 bases, with 13 bases between them. The CDR3 consists of 13 residues. The CDR3 DNA reads TGTGCCAGCAGTTTCACGGTGACGGGGGGCTACACCTTC. Its translation is CASSFTVTGGYTF.

The chain is built from TRBV5-6 and TRBJ1-2, with D possibly being TRBD1 (5 bases). The V gene lost 3 bases and the J gene lost 0 bases, with 15 bases spanning the gap. This CDR3 region has 16 residues. Germline-derived CDR1 and CDR2 are SGHDT and YYEEEE. For the CDR3, the DNA is TGTGCCAGCAGCTCGGGGGGGACGCAAGCTAACTATGGCTACACCTTC. The encoded protein is CASSSGGTQANYGYTF.

The chain combines TRBV5-1 with TRBJ1-1; no definite D call. V was clipped by 6 bases and J by 1 base, with 4 bases between them. The CDR3 spans 11 residues. CDR1 is SGHRS, CDR2 YFSETQ, per germline. DNA of the CDR3: TGCGCCAGCATGAGGAACACTGAAGCTTTCTTT. It codes for CASMRNTEAFF.

The CDR3 sequence is CSASAGAGNEKLFF. In DNA form, the CDR3 reads TGCAGTGCTAGTGCGGGAGCGGGAAATGAAAAACTGTTTTTT. The rearrangement uses TRBV20-1 and TRBJ1-4, with unresolved D. Trimming took 3 bases from V and 5 from J, leaving 13 bases between them. This CDR3 has 14 residues. Germline CDR1 DFQATT, CDR2 SNEGSKA (reference sequence).

The chain links TRBV2 to TRBJ1-5; D is ambiguous. V lost 8 bases and J lost 4, with 15 bases in between. The CDR3 extends over 14 amino acids. Germline assignment: CDR1 SNHLY and CDR2 FYNNEI. The CDR3: CASRRDSTNQPQHF. The CDR3 DNA follows: TGTGCCAGCCGCCGCGATAGTACTAATCAGCCCCAGCATTTT.

This clone has only a few counts. The rearrangement joins TRBV27 to TRBJ2-5; D unclear. This CDR3 comprises 14 residues. Germline values: CDR1 MNHEY, CDR2 SMNVEV (reference sequence). The V gene lost 4 bases and the J gene lost 1 base, with 10 bases spanning the gap. CDR3 DNA sequence: TGTGCCAGCAGTTCGGACGGCTTCCAAGAGACCCAGTACTTC. Its protein is CASSSDGFQETQYF.

This chain joins TRBV3-1 (or the pseudogene TRBV3-2) and TRBJ2-1, with unresolved D. V gave up 0 bases and J gave up 6 bases, with 3 bases separating them. CDR3 length: 12 residues. Germline loops: CDR1 LGHDT, CDR2 YNNKEL (reference sequence). The CDR3 loop reads CASSQEGNEQFF. DNA for the CDR3: TGTGCCAGCAGCCAAGAGGGCAATGAGCAGTTCTTC.

V is TRBV28 and J is TRBJ1-2; D call uncertain. Trimming removed 6 bases at V and 4 bases at J, with 18 bases between. Per the germline V gene, CDR1 is MDHEN and CDR2 is SYDVKM. The length of the CDR3 is 15 residues. The CDR3 DNA reads as TGTGCCAGCAGGCCCCCCGAACGCTCCCTCTATGGCTACACCTTC. This translates into CASRPPERSLYGYTF.

The chain uses TRBV7-9 and TRBJ1-2; D gene unclear. The germline V and J ends were trimmed by 4 bases and 4 bases, with 7 bases remaining between them. CDR1 is SEHNR, CDR2 FQNEAQ, per germline (reference sequence). This CDR3 is built from 12 residues. CDR3 residues: CASSSGPYGYTF. DNA for the CDR3: TGTGCCAGCAGCTCCGGGCCCTATGGCTACACCTTC.

The chain couples TRBV6-5 to TRBJ1-6; D is uncertain. The CDR3 extends over 15 amino acids. Germline V gene sequence: CDR1 MNHEY, CDR2 SVGAGI. The V end lost 0 bases, the J end lost 9 bases, and 12 bases lay between the germline ends. The CDR3 nucleotides are TGTGCCAGCAGTTACTCGAGCTGGAGCCTTTCACCCCTCCACTTT. Translation gives CASSYSSWSLSPLHF.

This chain joins TRBV24-1 and TRBJ2-5, with 7 bases fitting TRBD1. This CDR3 has 13 amino acids. Germline CDR1 KGHDR, CDR2 SFDVKD. V gave up 7 bases and J gave up 5 bases; unmatched junction bases: 6. CDR3 coding DNA: TGTGCCACCAGGGCGACAGGGTACGAGACCCAGTACTTC. This encodes CATRATGYETQYF.

The chain joins TRBV28 to TRBJ1-1; D possibly corresponds to TRBD1 (6 bases). V shed 1 base and J shed 11 bases, with 8 bases lying between them. This CDR3 region has 11 residues. Germline V gene sequence: CDR1 MDHEN, CDR2 SYDVKM. As DNA, the CDR3 is TGTGCCAGCAGTTTATTAGGGGGGGCTTTCTTT. Protein product: CASSLLGGAFF.

The rearrangement uses TRBV11-1 and TRBJ1-1, with no clear D. V gave up 3 bases and J gave up 7 bases, with 9 bases separating them. Germline V lookup: CDR1 SGHAT, CDR2 FQDESV (reference sequence). The CDR3 totals 12 residues. The CDR3 spells CASSFYGSEAFF. In DNA, the CDR3 is TGTGCCAGCAGCTTCTATGGCAGTGAAGCTTTCTTT.